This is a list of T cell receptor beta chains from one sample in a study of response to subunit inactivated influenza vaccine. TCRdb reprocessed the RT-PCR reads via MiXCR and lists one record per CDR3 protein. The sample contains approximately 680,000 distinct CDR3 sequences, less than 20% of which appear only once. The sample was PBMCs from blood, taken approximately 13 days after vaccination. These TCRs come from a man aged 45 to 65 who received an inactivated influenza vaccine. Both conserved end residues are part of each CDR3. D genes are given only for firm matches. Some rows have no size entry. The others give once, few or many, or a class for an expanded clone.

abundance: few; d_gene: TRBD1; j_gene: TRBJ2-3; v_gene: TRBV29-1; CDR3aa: CSVDLTGSTDTQYF; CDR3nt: TGCAGCGTTGACCTGACAGGGAGCACAGATACGCAGTATTTT
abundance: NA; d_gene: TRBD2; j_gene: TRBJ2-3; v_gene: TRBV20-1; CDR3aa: CSALTSGGADTQYF; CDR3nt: TGCAGTGCTCTAACTAGCGGGGGGGCGGATACGCAGTATTTT
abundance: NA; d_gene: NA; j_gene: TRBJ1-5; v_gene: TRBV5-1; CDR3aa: CASSLGGSSNQPQHF; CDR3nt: TGCGCCAGCAGCTTGGGAGGGTCTAGCAATCAGCCCCAGCATTTT
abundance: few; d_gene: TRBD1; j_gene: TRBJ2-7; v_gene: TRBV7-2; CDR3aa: CASSYEPGTGVEQYF; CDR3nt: TGTGCCAGCAGCTACGAACCCGGGACAGGGGTCGAGCAGTACTTC
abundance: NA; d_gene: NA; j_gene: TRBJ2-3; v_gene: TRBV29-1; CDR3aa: CSVEDRRYGASTDTQYF; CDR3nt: TGCAGCGTTGAGGACCGACGGTATGGGGCTAGCACAGATACGCAGTATTTT
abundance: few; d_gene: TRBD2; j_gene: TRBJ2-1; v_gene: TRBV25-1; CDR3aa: CASSELALAGSYNEQFF; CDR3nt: TGTGCCAGCAGTGAACTCGCGTTAGCGGGATCCTACAATGAGCAGTTCTTC
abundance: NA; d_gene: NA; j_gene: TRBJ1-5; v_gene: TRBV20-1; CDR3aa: CSASPGVLRVDQPQHF; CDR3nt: TGCAGTGCTAGTCCAGGAGTCCTTCGGGTTGATCAGCCCCAGCATTTT
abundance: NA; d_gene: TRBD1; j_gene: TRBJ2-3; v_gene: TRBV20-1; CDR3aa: CSARRQGGTDTQYF; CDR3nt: TGCAGTGCAAGAAGACAGGGAGGCACAGATACGCAGTATTTT
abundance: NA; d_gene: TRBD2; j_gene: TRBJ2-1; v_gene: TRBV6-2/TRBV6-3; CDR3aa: CASSYPSGVVEQFF; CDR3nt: TGTGCCAGCAGTTATCCTAGCGGGGTTGTTGAGCAGTTCTTC
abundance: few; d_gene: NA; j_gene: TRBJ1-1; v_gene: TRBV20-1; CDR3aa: CSARALLHTEAFF; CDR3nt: TGCAGTGCTAGAGCCCTTTTGCACACTGAAGCTTTCTTT
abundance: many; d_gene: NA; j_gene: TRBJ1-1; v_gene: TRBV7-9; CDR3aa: CASSSMVGGEAFF; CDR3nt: TGTGCCAGCAGCTCAATGGTCGGGGGAGAAGCTTTCTTT
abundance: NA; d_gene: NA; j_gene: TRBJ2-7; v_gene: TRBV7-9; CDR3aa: CASSPYGGGTYEQYF; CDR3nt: TGTGCCAGCAGCCCCTATGGAGGGGGAACCTACGAGCAGTACTTC
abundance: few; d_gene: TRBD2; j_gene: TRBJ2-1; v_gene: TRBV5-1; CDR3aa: CASSLVQAGGGYNEQFF; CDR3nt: TGCGCCAGCAGCTTGGTTCAAGCGGGAGGTGGGTACAATGAGCAGTTCTTC
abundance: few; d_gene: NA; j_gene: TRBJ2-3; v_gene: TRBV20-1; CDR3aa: CSARIDTQYF; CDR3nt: TGCAGTGCTAGAATAGATACGCAGTATTTT
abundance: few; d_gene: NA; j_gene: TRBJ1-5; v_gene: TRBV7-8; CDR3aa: CASSHGVGNQPQHF; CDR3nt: TGTGCCAGCAGCCACGGGGTTGGCAATCAGCCCCAGCATTTT
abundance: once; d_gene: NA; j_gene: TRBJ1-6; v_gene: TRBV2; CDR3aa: CASSAVVGNNSPLHF; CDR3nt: TGTGCCAGCAGCGCGGTTGTGGGTAATAATTCACCCCTCCACTTT
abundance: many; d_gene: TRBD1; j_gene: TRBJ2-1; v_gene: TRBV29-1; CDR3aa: CSAQGQGRIDGASSYNEQFF; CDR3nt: TGCAGCGCCCAAGGACAGGGTAGAATAGACGGGGCGAGCTCCTACAATGAGCAGTTCTTC
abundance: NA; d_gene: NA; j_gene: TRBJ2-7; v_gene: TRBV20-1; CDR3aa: CSAPGRGGQRGYEQYF; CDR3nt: TGCAGTGCTCCAGGGAGGGGGGGACAAAGAGGATACGAGCAGTACTTC
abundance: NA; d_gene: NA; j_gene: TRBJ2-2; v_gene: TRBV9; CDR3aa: CASSEQGSGELFF; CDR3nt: TGTGCCAGCAGCGAACAGGGTTCCGGGGAGCTGTTTTTT
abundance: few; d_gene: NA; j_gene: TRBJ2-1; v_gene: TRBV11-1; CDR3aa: CASSLSRPDRSSYNEQFF; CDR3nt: TGTGCCAGCAGCTTATCCCGGCCCGACAGGAGCTCCTACAATGAGCAGTTCTTC
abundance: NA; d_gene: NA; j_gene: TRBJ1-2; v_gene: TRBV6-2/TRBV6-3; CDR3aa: CASGDSSHSGYTF; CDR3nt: TGTGCCAGCGGCGACAGTTCCCACTCTGGCTACACCTTC
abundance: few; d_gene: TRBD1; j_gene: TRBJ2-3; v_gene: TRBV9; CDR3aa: CASSSEGARADTQYF; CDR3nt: TGTGCCAGCAGCTCCGAGGGGGCCCGAGCAGATACGCAGTATTTT
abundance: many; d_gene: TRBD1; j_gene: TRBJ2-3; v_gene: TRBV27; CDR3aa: CASSLLQGSWDTDTQYF; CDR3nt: TGTGCCAGCAGTTTGTTACAGGGGTCGTGGGACACAGATACGCAGTATTTT
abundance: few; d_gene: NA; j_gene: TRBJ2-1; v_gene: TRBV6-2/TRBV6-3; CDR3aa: CASLKDGYSYNEQFF; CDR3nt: TGTGCCAGCTTAAAGGACGGTTACTCCTACAATGAGCAGTTCTTC
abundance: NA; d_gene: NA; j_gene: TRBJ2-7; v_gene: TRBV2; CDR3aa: CASQAATIYEQYF; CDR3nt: TGTGCCAGCCAGGCGGCCACGATCTACGAGCAGTACTTC
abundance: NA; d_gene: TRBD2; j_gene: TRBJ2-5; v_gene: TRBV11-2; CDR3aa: CASSLTGPRLAGQETQYF; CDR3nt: TGTGCCAGCAGCTTAACCGGCCCCCGACTAGCGGGGCAAGAGACCCAGTACTTC
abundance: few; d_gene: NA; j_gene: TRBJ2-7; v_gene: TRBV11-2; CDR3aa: CASSLARTQSYEQYF; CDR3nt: TGTGCCAGCAGCTTAGCGAGGACCCAGTCCTACGAGCAGTACTTC
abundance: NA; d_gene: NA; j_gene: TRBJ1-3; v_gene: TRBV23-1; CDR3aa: CASSQSEDSRISGNTIYF; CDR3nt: TGCGCCAGCAGTCAATCGGAGGACAGCCGGATCTCTGGAAACACCATATATTTT
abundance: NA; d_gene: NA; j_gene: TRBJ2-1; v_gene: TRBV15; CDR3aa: CATSHPGGEQFF; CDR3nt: TGTGCCACCAGCCACCCTGGGGGTGAGCAGTTCTTC
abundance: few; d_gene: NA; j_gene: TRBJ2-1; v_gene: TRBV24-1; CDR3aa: CATSDFKISSYNEQFF; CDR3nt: TGTGCCACCAGTGATTTTAAGATTAGCTCCTACAATGAGCAGTTCTTC
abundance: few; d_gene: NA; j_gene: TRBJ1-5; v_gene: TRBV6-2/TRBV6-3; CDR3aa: CASSSGGKQPQHF; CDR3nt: TGTGCCAGCAGTTCGGGGGGAAAACAGCCCCAGCATTTT
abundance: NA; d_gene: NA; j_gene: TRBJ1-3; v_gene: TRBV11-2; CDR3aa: CASSLAAQSGNTIYF; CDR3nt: TGTGCCAGCAGCTTAGCGGCCCAGTCTGGAAACACCATATATTTT
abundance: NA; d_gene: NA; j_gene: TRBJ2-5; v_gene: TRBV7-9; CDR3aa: CASSSSMGETQYF; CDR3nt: TGTGCCAGCAGTTCTTCAATGGGAGAGACCCAGTACTTC
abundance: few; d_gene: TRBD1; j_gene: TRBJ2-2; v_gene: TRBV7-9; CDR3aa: CASSPSGGQGNTGELFF; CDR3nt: TGTGCCAGCAGTCCATCCGGGGGACAGGGGAACACCGGGGAGCTGTTTTTT
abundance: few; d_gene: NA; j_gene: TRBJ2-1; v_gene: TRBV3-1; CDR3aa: CASSQAGTRSYNEQFF; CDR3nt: TGTGCCAGCAGCCAAGCCGGGACTCGCTCCTACAATGAGCAGTTCTTC
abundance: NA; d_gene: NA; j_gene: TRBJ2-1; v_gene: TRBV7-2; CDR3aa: CASSLEFAGEQFF; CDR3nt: TGTGCCAGCAGCTTAGAATTTGCAGGTGAGCAGTTCTTC
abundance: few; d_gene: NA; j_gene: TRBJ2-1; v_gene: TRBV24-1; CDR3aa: CATSEPTAPVDVRNEQFF; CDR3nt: TGTGCCACCAGTGAGCCCACTGCCCCGGTGGACGTTCGCAATGAGCAGTTCTTC
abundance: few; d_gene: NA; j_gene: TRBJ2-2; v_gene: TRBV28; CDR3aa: CASSLGAAPNTGELFF; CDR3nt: TGTGCCAGCAGTTTAGGGGCAGCGCCGAACACCGGGGAGCTGTTTTTT
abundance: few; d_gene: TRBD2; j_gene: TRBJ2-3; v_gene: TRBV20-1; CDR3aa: CSARAGGSADTQYF; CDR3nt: TGCAGTGCTAGGGCGGGAGGGAGTGCAGATACGCAGTATTTT
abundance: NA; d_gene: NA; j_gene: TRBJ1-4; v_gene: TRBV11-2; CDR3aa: CASKGTDEKLFF; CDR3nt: TGTGCCAGCAAGGGGACGGATGAAAAACTGTTTTTT
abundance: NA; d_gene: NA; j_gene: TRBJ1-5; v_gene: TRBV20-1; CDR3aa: CSASWGKQPQHF; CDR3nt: TGCAGTGCTAGTTGGGGGAAACAGCCCCAGCATTTT
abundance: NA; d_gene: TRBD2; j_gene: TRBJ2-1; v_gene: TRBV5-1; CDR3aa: CASSLGSGSIVNEQFF; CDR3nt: TGCGCCAGCAGCTTGGGTAGCGGGAGTATCGTTAATGAGCAGTTCTTC
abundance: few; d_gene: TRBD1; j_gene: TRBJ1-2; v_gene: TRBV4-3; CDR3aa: CASSQGVGQGYGYTF; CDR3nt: TGCGCCAGCAGCCAAGGAGTCGGACAGGGCTATGGCTACACCTTC
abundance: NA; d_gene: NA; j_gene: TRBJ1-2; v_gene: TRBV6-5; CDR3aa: CASSYSTDRRYGYTF; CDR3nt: TGTGCCAGCAGTTACTCTACCGACAGGCGCTATGGCTACACCTTC
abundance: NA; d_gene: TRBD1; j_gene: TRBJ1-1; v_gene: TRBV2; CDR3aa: CASRAGTETVEAFF; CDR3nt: TGTGCCAGCAGGGCTGGGACAGAAACAGTTGAAGCTTTCTTT
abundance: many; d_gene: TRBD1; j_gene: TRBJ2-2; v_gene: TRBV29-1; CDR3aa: CSVVPDRGLIGELFF; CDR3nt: TGCAGCGTTGTCCCGGACAGGGGGCTTATCGGGGAGCTGTTTTTT
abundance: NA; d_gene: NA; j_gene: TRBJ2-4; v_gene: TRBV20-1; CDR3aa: CSAGYTKNIQYF; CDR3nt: TGCAGTGCCGGATACACCAAAAACATTCAGTACTTC
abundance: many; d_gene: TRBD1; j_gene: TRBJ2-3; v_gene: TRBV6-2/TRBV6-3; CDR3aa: CASSYYPGTVSTDTQYF; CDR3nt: TGTGCCAGCAGTTACTACCCGGGGACAGTAAGCACAGATACGCAGTATTTT
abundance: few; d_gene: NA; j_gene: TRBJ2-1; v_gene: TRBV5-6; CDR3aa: CASSLPGVRGRASSYNEQFF; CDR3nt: TGTGCCAGCAGCTTACCAGGGGTACGGGGGAGGGCATCCTCCTACAATGAGCAGTTCTTC
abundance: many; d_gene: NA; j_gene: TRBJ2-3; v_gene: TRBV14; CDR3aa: CASSQSVGDTQYF; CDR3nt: TGTGCCAGCAGCCAGTCGGTCGGGGATACGCAGTATTTT
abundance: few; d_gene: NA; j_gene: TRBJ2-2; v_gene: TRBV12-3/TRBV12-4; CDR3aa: CASTIQAVGGGRELFF; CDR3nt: TGTGCCAGCACCATCCAAGCGGTGGGGGGAGGACGGGAGCTGTTTTTT
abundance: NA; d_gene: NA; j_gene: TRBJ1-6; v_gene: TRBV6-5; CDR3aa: CASSYSFSPLHF; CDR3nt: TGTGCCAGCAGTTACTCGTTTTCACCCCTCCACTTT
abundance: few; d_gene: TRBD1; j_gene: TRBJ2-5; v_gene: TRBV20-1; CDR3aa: CSARDGAGGQETQYF; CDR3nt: TGCAGTGCTAGAGATGGAGCAGGGGGCCAAGAGACCCAGTACTTC
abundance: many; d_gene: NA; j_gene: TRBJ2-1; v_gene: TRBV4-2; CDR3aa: CASSQADIDNEQFF; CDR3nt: TGTGCCAGCAGCCAGGCAGATATAGACAATGAGCAGTTCTTC
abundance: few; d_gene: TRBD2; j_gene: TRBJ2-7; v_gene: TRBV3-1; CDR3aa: CASSQWGGAYEQYF; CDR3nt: TGTGCCAGCAGCCAGTGGGGAGGGGCCTACGAGCAGTACTTC
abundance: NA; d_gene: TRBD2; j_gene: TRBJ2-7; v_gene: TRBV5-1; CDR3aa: CASSWGRENIYEQYF; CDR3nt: TGCGCCAGCAGCTGGGGGAGGGAGAATATCTACGAGCAGTACTTC
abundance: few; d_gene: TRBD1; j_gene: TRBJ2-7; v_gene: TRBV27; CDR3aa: CASRLVPGTGIYEQYF; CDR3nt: TGTGCCAGCAGATTAGTTCCCGGGACAGGGATCTACGAGCAGTACTTC